The entry that follows covers one TCR beta chain sequence. Its matching antigen is unknown. One end of the junction does not line up with germline, which may come from a read error. The data stem from a study of glioma-infiltrating T cells. Using RNA template, CDR3s of TCR alpha and beta were amplified with iRepertoire arm-PCR. Tissue mRNA or PBMC total RNA, roughly 90-400 ng, went into one-step reverse transcription and amplification. TCRdb re-called the multiplex PCR reads with MiXCR, one entry per CDR3 protein. Of about 180,000 distinct CDR3 sequences listed, roughly two fifths are singletons. Study-wide findings and caveats: Only very few CDR3 sequences appeared in both tissue and blood. Above-expected tissue-blood divergence occurred in all gliomas, most in low-grade ones.

The sample comprised glioma tissue, nonneoplastic brain tissue, or PBMCs (not recorded which). The TCR sequence derives from a human donor with low-grade glioma or glioblastoma, undergoing nonglioma brain surgery, or in good health (not recorded which).

The CDR3 DNA is TGTTCCAGCGGTGGGGTTCTCTATGGCTACACCTTC. Translating it yields CSSGGVLYGYTF. This rearrangement joins TRBV28 to TRBJ1-2; D is unclear. The CDR3 runs 12 residues. CDR1 is MDHEN and CDR2 is SYDVKM in the germline V gene.